The entry below describes one T cell receptor (beta chain). CDR1 and CDR2 (germline): SGHAT, FQNNGV. Trimming pared 4 bases from V and 0 bases from J, leaving 10 bases between. The CDR3 has 14 residues. As handled by the study authors: Estimates of nucleated cell counts were drawn from the amplification of reference gene primers. The assay was immunoSEQ multiplex PCR, and TCRdb's table has in-frame clones only and misses some. V, J and clone size were drawn from that table, and D and trimming were deduced from the DNA. The sample includes 110,000 to 150,000 clones, approximately 80% of them seen just once. The record originates from a study of blood T cell repertoires in COVID-19. The overall study: T cells, B-cell-depleted T cells, or PBMCs supplied cDNA or gDNA.

The TCR was taken from a woman of 80 years or more in a cohort sampled during active or convalescent COVID-19. V is TRBV11-2 and J is TRBJ2-7; D not certain. Sequenced material: peripheral blood. The CDR3 DNA reads TGTGCCAGCAGCTACACCGCCCCCTCCTACGAGCAGTACTTC. Its translation: CASSYTAPSYEQYF.